A selection of T cell receptor beta chains follows, all from one sample in a study of cytomegalovirus exposure and HLA in healthy donors. The table came from immunoSEQ multiplex PCR; TCRdb's copy has only in-frame clones and leaves some out. The data show about 150,000 clones, with 80% to 90% seen just once and less than 3% held by the top ten. Specimen: PBMCs. All receptors come from a male donor in good health and CMV-seronegative. Both conserved end residues are part of each CDR3. The order of the fields is CDR3 length, D gene, V gene, J gene, CDR3 protein. The D gene is left open where the match is weak.

16,TRBD1,TRBV9,TRBJ1-4,CASTITADRANEKLFF
14,.,TRBV18,TRBJ2-2,CASSPGSPTGELFF
16,TRBD2,TRBV7-2,TRBJ2-3,CASSLAAGGLPDTQYF
16,TRBD1,TRBV28,TRBJ1-5,CASNRDRGLYNQPQHF
14,.,TRBV7-7,TRBJ2-7,CASSLDRSSYEQYF
16,TRBD2,TRBV7-9,TRBJ2-1,CASSRPLAGDHNEQFF
14,.,TRBV5-1,TRBJ2-3,CASSFEAGTDTQYF
16,.,TRBV7-8,TRBJ2-3,CASSLALASPVDTQYF
15,TRBD2,TRBV30,TRBJ2-5,CAWSDWGTRMETQYF
15,TRBD1,TRBV30,TRBJ1-4,CAWSLTTGGSEKLFF
13,TRBD1,TRBV29-1,TRBJ2-7,CSVKDRGVYEQYF
17,TRBD2,TRBV2,TRBJ2-3,CAIDSGTSGGGSDTQYF
14,TRBD1,TRBV18,TRBJ2-5,CASSLGQGRETQYF
15,.,TRBV25-1,TRBJ1-1,CASSESSSVNTEAFF
12,.,TRBV19,TRBJ2-3,CASSIEEGTMYF
15,.,TRBV7-3,TRBJ2-1,CASSPGFGSYNEQFF
14,TRBD1,TRBV30,TRBJ1-5,CAWSAGTGEQPQHF
13,.,TRBV9,TRBJ1-5,CASSVQGNQPQHF
13,.,TRBV9,TRBJ2-5,CASSVGVTETQYF
14,.,TRBV7-2,TRBJ1-2,CASSLAPISTGYTF
14,.,TRBV19,.,CASSFAFINYEQYF
13,.,TRBV6-5,TRBJ2-3,CASRMSGADTQYF
13,.,TRBV9,TRBJ2-7,CASSVAPTYEQYF
13,.,TRBV27,TRBJ1-4,CASSLRRNEKLFF
15,TRBD2,TRBV7-8,TRBJ2-7,CASSLETSGIYEQYF
16,.,TRBV5-1,TRBJ2-7,CASSLGGKPGRNEQYF
14,TRBD1,TRBV6-5,TRBJ1-6,CASTATGPNSPLHF
17,.,TRBV7-2,TRBJ2-2,CASSSPPRQGGRGELFF
16,TRBD2,TRBV4-1,TRBJ2-1,CASSQDRVAGGLKQFF
14,TRBD1,TRBV27,TRBJ2-7,CASSPGQGGNEQYF
20,TRBD2,TRBV5-1,TRBJ2-7,CASSLASSSGRLSPSYEQYF
11,.,TRBV20-1,TRBJ2-7,CSAERTYEQYF
15,.,TRBV7-8,TRBJ1-2,CASSAAGPSGYGYTF
16,.,TRBV7-8,TRBJ1-2,CASSPPGLGENYGYTF
16,TRBD2,TRBV10-3,TRBJ2-5,CAISGGLAGFQETQYF
12,.,TRBV4-2,TRBJ2-7,CASSQETGERYF
15,.,TRBV4-2,TRBJ2-7,CASSQDRSGSGEQYF
15,.,TRBV13,TRBJ2-1,CASTTEGTRYNEQFF
17,TRBD2,TRBV7-6,TRBJ2-3,CASSLSTNRGGPDTQYF
15,TRBD2,TRBV27,TRBJ2-7,CASTTLSGRAGEQYF
16,TRBD2,TRBV7-2,TRBJ2-3,CASRKTSGGATDTQYF
17,.,TRBV5-1,TRBJ1-1,CASSLIFLGEADTEAFF